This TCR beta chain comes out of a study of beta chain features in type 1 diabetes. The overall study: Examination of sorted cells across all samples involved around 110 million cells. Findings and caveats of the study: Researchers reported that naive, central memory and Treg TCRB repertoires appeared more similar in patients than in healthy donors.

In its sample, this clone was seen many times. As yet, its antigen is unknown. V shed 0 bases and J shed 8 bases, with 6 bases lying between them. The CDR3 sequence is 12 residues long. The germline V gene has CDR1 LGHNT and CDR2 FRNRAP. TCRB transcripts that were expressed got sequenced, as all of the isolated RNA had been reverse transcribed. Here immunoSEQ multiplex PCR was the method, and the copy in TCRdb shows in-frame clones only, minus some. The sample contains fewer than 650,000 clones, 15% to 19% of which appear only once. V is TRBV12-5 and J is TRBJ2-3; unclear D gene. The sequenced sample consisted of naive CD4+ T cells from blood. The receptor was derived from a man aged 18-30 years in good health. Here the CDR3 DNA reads TGTGCTAGTGGTTTGGTACTGGGTACGCAGTATTTT. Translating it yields CASGLVLGTQYF.